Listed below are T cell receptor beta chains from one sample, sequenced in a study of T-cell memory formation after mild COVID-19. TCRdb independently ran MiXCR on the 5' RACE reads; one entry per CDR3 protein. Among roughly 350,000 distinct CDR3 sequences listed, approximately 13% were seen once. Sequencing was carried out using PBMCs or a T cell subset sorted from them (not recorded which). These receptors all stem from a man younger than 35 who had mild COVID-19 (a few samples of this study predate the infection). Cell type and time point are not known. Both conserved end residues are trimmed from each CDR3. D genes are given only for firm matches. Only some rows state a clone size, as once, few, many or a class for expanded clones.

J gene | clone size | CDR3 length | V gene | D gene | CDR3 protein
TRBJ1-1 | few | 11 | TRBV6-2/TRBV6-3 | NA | ASSTGTSFLAF
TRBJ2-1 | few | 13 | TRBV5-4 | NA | ASSLTASSYNEQF
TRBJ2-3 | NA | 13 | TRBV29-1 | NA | SADPTAGYTDTQY
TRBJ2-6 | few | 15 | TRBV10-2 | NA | ASSGFAGPSGANVLT
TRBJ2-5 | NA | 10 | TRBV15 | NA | ATSRDIGRAY
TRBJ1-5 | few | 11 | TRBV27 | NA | ASSLSLYQPQH
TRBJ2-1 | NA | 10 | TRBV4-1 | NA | ASSQDLGAQF
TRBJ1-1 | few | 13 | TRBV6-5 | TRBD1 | ASSLPGQGTTEAF
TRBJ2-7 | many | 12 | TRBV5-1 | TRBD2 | ASSLSGGPYEQY
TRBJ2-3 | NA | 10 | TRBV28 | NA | ASWAQTDTQY
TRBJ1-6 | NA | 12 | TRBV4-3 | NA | ASSQVDGGTPLH
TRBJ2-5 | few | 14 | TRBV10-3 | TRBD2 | AISGGIAGVQETQY
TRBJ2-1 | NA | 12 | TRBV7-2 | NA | ASSPTRGSYEQF
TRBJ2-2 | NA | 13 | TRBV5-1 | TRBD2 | ASRRTSANTGELF
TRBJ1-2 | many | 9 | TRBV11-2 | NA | ASSFRDGYT
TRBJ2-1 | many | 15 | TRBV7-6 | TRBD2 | ASSLGGSGGSYNEQF
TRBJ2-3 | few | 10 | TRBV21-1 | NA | ASSKGVATQY
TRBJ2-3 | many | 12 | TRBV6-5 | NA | ASSLGGGKDTQY